This T cell receptor beta chain is drawn from a study of T cells after posttransplantation cyclophosphamide (dated by TCRdb to about 2016). For the study in its entirety: T cell repertoire reconstitution was tracked by TRB sequencing after myeloablative bone marrow transplantation in which posttransplantation cyclophosphamide was used as GVHD prophylaxis. Public TRB sequences were queried against a database of over 3,600 sequences associated with responses to pathogens, tumor antigens, self-antigens and alloantigens. Antigen receptor sequencing was done on samples from a few dozen PTCy-treated patients and from some 15 related bone marrow donors of those patients. In 3 patients, up to about 3 additional blood samples taken between 2 and 5.2 years after transplant also underwent TRB sequencing, as did pretransplant blood from a handful of patients. Blood from every one of the roughly 30 PTCy patients who had 1-year posttransplant specimens underwent TRB sequencing. Because TRA and TRB clonality correlated tightly in 8 to 10 samples, the subsequent TCR analyses were limited to TRB only.

From the cysteine through the phenylalanine, the CDR3 covers 14 amino acids. This entry keeps only the CDR3 DNA: 42 bases, framed from base 1. Cut back by 5 bases and 0 bases, the V and J ends lie 10 bases apart. Sequences SGHRS (CDR1) and YFSETQ (CDR2) are obtained from the germline V gene. Viable CD3+CD4+ or CD3+CD8+ cells that were CCR7+CD45RA+CD45RO-CD95-CD27+CD28+ were defined as naive T cells. Related bone marrow donors provided peripheral blood samples on the day of marrow donation. Peripheral blood and bone marrow mononuclear cells were isolated by Ficoll-Hypaque density centrifugation and cryopreserved. Sorting of CD4+ and CD8+ T cells, including naive and memory subsets, was performed by FACS on a FACSAria II. The research as a whole found: Across approximately 45 patients, TRB clonality was highly associated with recipient CMV seropositivity and CMV reactivation, and diversity in PTCy patients was similar to diversity in CNI/methotrexate controls. At 1-2 months, donor-recipient similarity was low but rose over the first year, and the later blood repertoires were often dominated by donor CD8+ memory clones. The TRB repertoires of T cells infiltrating skin or the GI tract showed only limited overlap with the TRB repertoires found in blood.

TRB sequencing was run on genomic DNA with either the immunoSEQ assay at survey resolution or the hsTCRB kit. The authors' analysis ran thus. Initial read processing used immunoSEQ software, and repertoire analyses used the LymphoSeq R package. Clonality was computed as 1 minus normalized Shannon entropy; Gini coefficient was also calculated for each TRB dataset. To infer phenotypes in unsorted samples, TRB sequences from sorted subsets of the recipient or donor were mapped onto unsorted samples from the same recipient. The source is immuneACCESS, and TCRdb retained only in-frame sequences with V and J called. Part of the clones is not carried over; for the studies checked, unresolved V genes explain less than half of this, and the remainder is unexplained. Clone size and the V and J calls come from that table; the DNA yielded D and trimming. The sample data list about 31,000 clones, and 80% to 95% of these were observed just once. The ten top clones hold around 0.23% of the sample.

Regarding this clone: Its antigen specificity is not known. Nothing much larger sits one base from this clone, and base qualities are not available.

The chain links TRBV5-1 with TRBJ2-3; the D segment could be TRBD2, given 5 matching bases. The receptor was isolated from a woman aged 55-70 years in good health, CMV-negative, and a related stem cell transplant donor. The sample consisted of naive CD4+ T cells sorted from PBMCs. The CDR3 protein: CASRGGSSTDTQYF. The DNA sequence is TGCGCCAGCAGAGGCGGGTCTAGCACAGATACGCAGTATTTT.